The sequence of this T cell receptor beta chain was determined in a study of T cell repertoires in cytomegalovirus infection. Overall study: Recently identified HLA-C-restricted CMV epitopes were used, and well-studied HLA-B-restricted CMV epitopes were used as well. Public TCR beta signatures marked donors with CMV infection and the matching HLA. Findings and limits, study-wide: Cumulated frequencies of public TCR beta families served to identify carriers of CMV plus the relevant HLA. Dominating the ex vivo response were TCR beta clonotypes that were CMV-specific and HLA-C-restricted.

As regards this clonotype: Its matching antigen is unknown. One end of the junction varies from germline; a read error may be responsible.

In TCRdb, the reads were re-called with MiXCR into one record per CDR3 protein. The sample lists around 800,000 distinct CDR3 sequences, around a third seen once, with around 12% in the top ten. The sequence came from a human donor in good health (CMV status not recorded). Some clones in this sample may be carry-over from other donors' samples. Sequencing used cultured CD8+ T cells from PBMCs, obtained from culture after CMV antigen stimulation.

The CDR3 nucleotides read TGTGCCAGCAGACCCCTAGGGGACGATCAGTACTTC. This codes for CASRPLGDDQYF. The rearrangement uses TRBV6-6 and TRBJ2-7; D is possibly TRBD1 or TRBD2 (5 bases each). Germline CDR1 is MNHNY and CDR2 is SVGAGI (reference sequence). This CDR3 comprises 12 residues.